The rows below give T cell receptor beta chains drawn from one sample of a study of shared clonotypes between healthy human individuals. Sequencing used immunoSEQ multiplex PCR; TCRdb keeps in-frame clones, though not all of them. Of roughly 1 million clones listed, about 77% are singletons. Material: memory CD4+ T cells sorted from blood. The receptors come from a man aged 18 to 30 in good health. CDR3s include the opening cysteine and the closing phenylalanine or tryptophan. Each record gives: V gene, clone size, J gene, D gene, CDR3 protein, CDR3 DNA. D genes are given only for firm matches. Clone sizes are given selectively: once, few, many, or a class where the clone is expanded.

V: TRBV6-6; size: many; J: TRBJ2-1; D: TRBD2; CDR3: CASSPRTSGRPNEQFF; DNA: TGTGCCAGCAGCCCCAGGACTAGCGGCCGACCCAATGAGCAGTTCTTC
V: TRBV5-1; size: -; J: TRBJ2-3; D: -; CDR3: CASQAGGQGSDTQYF; DNA: TGCGCCAGCCAAGCTGGGGGGCAGGGCTCAGATACGCAGTATTTT
V: TRBV30; size: few; J: TRBJ2-1; D: -; CDR3: CAWKTGIGQFF; DNA: TGTGCCTGGAAAACAGGGATTGGGCAGTTCTTC
V: TRBV7-2; size: -; J: TRBJ2-7; D: -; CDR3: CASSLAVGNGYEQYF; DNA: TGTGCCAGCAGCTTAGCGGTGGGGAATGGGTACGAGCAGTACTTC
V: TRBV28; size: -; J: TRBJ2-1; D: TRBD2; CDR3: CASTPPGLEANEQFF; DNA: TGTGCCAGCACCCCGCCCGGACTAGAGGCCAATGAGCAGTTCTTC
V: TRBV15; size: -; J: TRBJ2-5; D: -; CDR3: CATSRKETQYF; DNA: TGTGCCACCAGCAGGAAAGAGACCCAGTACTTC
V: TRBV18; size: few; J: TRBJ2-2; D: TRBD2; CDR3: CASSPTSGRGTGELFF; DNA: TGTGCCAGCTCACCTACAAGCGGGAGGGGCACCGGGGAGCTGTTTTTT
V: TRBV27; size: -; J: TRBJ2-1; D: TRBD2; CDR3: CASSLEGTSGGNEQFF; DNA: TGTGCCAGCAGTTTGGAGGGGACTAGCGGGGGGAATGAGCAGTTCTTC
V: TRBV6-1; size: -; J: TRBJ1-5; D: -; CDR3: CASRYGGDGPQHF; DNA: TGTGCCAGCAGATACGGGGGGGATGGTCCCCAGCATTTT
V: TRBV28; size: -; J: TRBJ1-1; D: -; CDR3: CASRPSPGARDTEAFF; DNA: TGTGCCAGCAGACCCTCCCCAGGAGCTCGGGACACTGAAGCTTTCTTT
V: TRBV7-2; size: -; J: TRBJ2-7; D: -; CDR3: CASSLSLGEQYF; DNA: TGTGCCAGCAGCTTAAGCCTTGGGGAGCAGTACTTC
V: TRBV2; size: -; J: TRBJ1-2; D: TRBD1; CDR3: CASSGTGRFDGYTF; DNA: TGTGCCAGCAGTGGGACAGGAAGGTTTGATGGCTACACCTTC
V: TRBV18; size: few; J: TRBJ2-7; D: TRBD2; CDR3: CASSPPGGSSSYEQYF; DNA: TGTGCCAGCTCACCGCCCGGGGGGTCGAGCTCCTACGAGCAGTACTTC
V: TRBV5-4; size: once; J: TRBJ2-7; D: -; CDR3: CASSSKYEQYF; DNA: TGTGCCAGCAGCTCCAAGTACGAGCAGTACTTC
V: TRBV7-2; size: -; J: TRBJ2-7; D: TRBD2; CDR3: CASTRTSGSYEQYF; DNA: TGTGCCAGCACCCGGACTAGCGGGTCCTACGAGCAGTACTTC
V: TRBV29-1; size: -; J: TRBJ1-2; D: TRBD1; CDR3: CSVPGQGSYGYTF; DNA: TGCAGCGTCCCGGGACAGGGCTCCTATGGCTACACCTTC
V: TRBV14; size: -; J: TRBJ2-7; D: TRBD1; CDR3: CASSQPPGQGSYEQYF; DNA: TGTGCCAGCAGCCAGCCGCCGGGACAGGGATCCTACGAGCAGTACTTC
V: TRBV18; size: -; J: TRBJ1-1; D: -; CDR3: CASSPGGRNIEAFF; DNA: TGTGCCAGCTCACCAGGGGGCAGAAACATTGAAGCTTTCTTT
V: TRBV18; size: few; J: TRBJ2-2; D: -; CDR3: CASSPQGTGELFF; DNA: TGTGCCAGCTCCCCACAGGGAACCGGGGAGCTGTTTTTT
V: TRBV19; size: once; J: TRBJ1-5; D: -; CDR3: CASGPGHPHF; DNA: TGTGCCAGCGGACCGGGACACCCCCATTTT
V: TRBV30; size: -; J: TRBJ1-2; D: -; CDR3: CAWSIGISRDGYTF; DNA: TGTGCCTGGAGCATAGGGATCTCCAGGGACGGCTACACCTTC
V: TRBV7-2; size: -; J: TRBJ2-1; D: -; CDR3: CASSLGGPGFSYNEQFF; DNA: TGTGCCAGCAGCTTAGGGGGACCAGGTTTCTCCTACAATGAGCAGTTCTTC
V: TRBV7-7; size: -; J: TRBJ2-2; D: TRBD1; CDR3: CASSPDRGNTGELFF; DNA: TGTGCTAGCAGCCCGGACAGGGGGAACACCGGGGAGCTGTTTTTT
V: TRBV20-1; size: -; J: TRBJ1-2; D: TRBD1; CDR3: CSRDRNYGYTF; DNA: TGCAGCCGGGACAGGAACTATGGCTACACCTTC
V: TRBV5-6; size: -; J: TRBJ2-5; D: TRBD2; CDR3: CASTLTLAGGEDQYF; DNA: TGTGCCAGCACTCTCACCCTAGCGGGGGGGGAGGACCAGTACTTC
V: TRBV29-1; size: -; J: TRBJ2-5; D: -; CDR3: CSVQAGVETQYF; DNA: TGCAGCGTTCAAGCAGGGGTAGAGACCCAGTACTTC
V: TRBV6-6; size: -; J: TRBJ1-1; D: TRBD1; CDR3: CASRSRTGGTEAFF; DNA: TGTGCCAGCAGGTCCAGGACAGGAGGGACTGAAGCTTTCTTT
V: TRBV7-2; size: -; J: TRBJ1-2; D: TRBD1; CDR3: CASSWGQANYGYTF; DNA: TGTGCCAGCAGCTGGGGACAGGCTAACTATGGCTACACCTTC
V: TRBV29-1; size: -; J: TRBJ1-6; D: -; CDR3: CSFRGSYNSPLHF; DNA: TGCAGCTTCAGAGGCTCCTATAATTCACCCCTCCACTTT
V: TRBV30; size: -; J: TRBJ1-1; D: -; CDR3: CAWGHMNTEAFF; DNA: TGTGCCTGGGGTCATATGAACACTGAAGCTTTCTTT
V: TRBV12-5; size: -; J: TRBJ2-1; D: -; CDR3: CASGLREGEQFF; DNA: TGTGCTAGTGGTTTAAGGGAAGGAGAGCAGTTCTTC
V: TRBV28; size: -; J: TRBJ1-2; D: TRBD1; CDR3: CASIQGGGGTYGYTF; DNA: TGTGCCAGCATCCAGGGGGGGGGCGGAACCTATGGCTACACCTTC
V: TRBV27; size: -; J: TRBJ2-7; D: -; CDR3: CASSSITSRSPYEQYF; DNA: TGTGCCAGCAGTTCTATTACCTCCCGGTCCCCCTACGAGCAGTACTTC
V: TRBV10-3; size: -; J: TRBJ2-2; D: -; CDR3: CAIRSTSDTGELFF; DNA: TGTGCCATCAGGAGTACGTCCGACACCGGGGAGCTGTTTTTT
V: TRBV30; size: -; J: TRBJ1-1; D: TRBD1; CDR3: CAWRNWDRANTEAFF; DNA: TGTGCCTGGAGAAACTGGGACAGGGCTAACACTGAAGCTTTCTTT
V: TRBV7-2; size: -; J: TRBJ1-2; D: TRBD1; CDR3: CASGTGVRVSGYTF; DNA: TGTGCCAGCGGCACAGGGGTTCGAGTGAGTGGCTACACCTTC
V: TRBV19; size: once; J: TRBJ1-5; D: TRBD1; CDR3: CASSMAGGRQPQHF; DNA: TGTGCCAGTAGTATGGCAGGGGGAAGACAGCCCCAGCATTTT
V: TRBV19; size: -; J: TRBJ1-4; D: -; CDR3: CASSISGRMAANEKLFF; DNA: TGTGCCAGTAGTATTTCTGGGAGGATGGCGGCTAATGAAAAACTGTTTTTT
V: TRBV6-5; size: -; J: TRBJ1-6; D: -; CDR3: CASSYSGGSVPLHF; DNA: TGTGCCAGCAGTTACAGTGGTGGATCGGTACCCCTCCACTTT
V: TRBV10-3; size: -; J: TRBJ1-3; D: -; CDR3: CAIRSQGDGNTIYF; DNA: TGTGCCATCAGGAGTCAGGGCGACGGAAACACCATATATTTT
V: TRBV6-1; size: -; J: TRBJ1-4; D: -; CDR3: CARINTGATNEKLFF; DNA: TGTGCCAGAATTAACACGGGGGCAACTAATGAAAAACTGTTTTTT
V: TRBV30; size: -; J: TRBJ2-1; D: -; CDR3: CAWSVGSSSYNEQFF; DNA: TGTGCCTGGAGTGTAGGCTCGAGCTCCTACAATGAGCAGTTCTTC
V: TRBV27; size: few; J: TRBJ2-7; D: TRBD2; CDR3: CASSPPGWGGREQYF; DNA: TGTGCCAGCAGTCCCCCCGGTTGGGGAGGGAGGGAGCAGTACTTC
V: TRBV19; size: -; J: TRBJ1-2; D: -; CDR3: CASIRGTAGPIGVYGYTF; DNA: TGTGCCAGTATTCGAGGAACGGCAGGTCCGATCGGGGTCTATGGCTACACCTTC
V: TRBV19; size: few; J: TRBJ1-3; D: -; CDR3: CASSEQGFGNTIYF; DNA: TGTGCCAGTAGTGAACAGGGTTTCGGAAACACCATATATTTT
V: TRBV18; size: -; J: TRBJ1-3; D: -; CDR3: CASSPGFQGNTIYF; DNA: TGTGCCAGCTCACCCGGCTTTCAGGGAAACACCATATATTTT
V: TRBV28; size: -; J: TRBJ2-7; D: TRBD1; CDR3: CASSFPAGGFHEQYF; DNA: TGTGCCAGCAGTTTTCCCGCAGGGGGTTTCCACGAGCAGTACTTC
V: TRBV6-5; size: -; J: TRBJ2-7; D: TRBD2; CDR3: CASSYGGGEQYF; DNA: TGTGCCAGCAGTTACGGCGGGGGCGAGCAGTACTTC
V: TRBV7-9; size: -; J: TRBJ1-2; D: -; CDR3: CASSLSLTGRGGGYTF; DNA: TGTGCCAGCAGCTTAAGTTTGACGGGTCGCGGGGGTGGCTACACCTTC
V: TRBV5-4; size: -; J: TRBJ2-1; D: TRBD2; CDR3: CASSLVAGDSGEQFF; DNA: TGTGCCAGCAGCTTGGTAGCGGGGGATTCGGGTGAGCAGTTCTTC
V: TRBV6-1; size: -; J: TRBJ2-7; D: TRBD1; CDR3: CAIQSFMTGSYEQYF; DNA: TGTGCCATCCAGTCTTTCATGACAGGGAGCTACGAGCAGTACTTC
V: TRBV9; size: few; J: TRBJ2-1; D: TRBD2; CDR3: CASSAGLEKKFF; DNA: TGTGCCAGCAGCGCCGGACTAGAAAAGAAGTTCTTC
V: TRBV6-5; size: -; J: TRBJ2-2; D: -; CDR3: CASSRDPTGELFF; DNA: TGTGCCAGCAGTCGGGACCCCACCGGGGAGCTGTTTTTT
V: TRBV7-2; size: once; J: TRBJ2-6; D: -; CDR3: CASSTDIGANVLTF; DNA: TGTGCCAGCAGCACCGACATTGGGGCCAACGTCCTGACTTTC